This TCR beta chain was identified during a study of blood T cell repertoires in COVID-19 (dated by TCRdb to the early 2020s). Background on the whole study: The collaborator samples originated in the United States, Italy and Spain and spanned the acute and convalescent phases of COVID-19. Sample metadata almost always included a de-identified subject ID, COVID-19 status, age in years and sex. The samples were drawn from two sources: the first 160 participants of the ongoing ImmuneRACE study, and 1,000 to 1,500 subjects contributed by 6 global collaborators. The repertoires were made available in a free public database intended to serve as a resource for research on the immune response to SARS-CoV-2. The prospective study material was composed of cDNA or gDNA derived from T cells, B-cell-depleted T cells, or PBMCs. HLA class I and class II types, where available, came from metadata supplied by the sample provider rather than from assay-based typing. The dataset comprised deeply sampled blood TCRbeta repertoires from subjects exposed to, actively infected with, or recovered from COVID-19.

Each collaborating institution followed its own protocols to collect whole blood in K2EDTA tubes. For TCRbeta analysis, collaborators shipped samples as frozen whole blood, isolated PBMCs, or DNA extracted from either of those sample types. Details on this clone: The specificity of this receptor is unknown. Base-call qualities are not available, and no considerably larger clone is one nucleotide away.

Overall results and qualifications from the work: The quantity of clinical and demographic metadata differed by source and by participant and was supplied without curation.

TCRbeta CDR3 regions were amplified from genomic DNA using the immunoSEQ Assay, a bias-controlled multiplex PCR. The study's processing was this. Nucleated cell counts per sample were estimated from amplification of reference gene primers within the assay. To quantify the absolute abundance of each unique TCRbeta CDR3 rearrangement, sequence reads were collapsed and filtered. For each sample, productive Simpson clonality was calculated by taking the square root of Simpson's diversity index across productive rearrangements. Not all clones reach the TCRdb copy of this immuneACCESS table, which keeps in-frame sequences only. Checked studies attribute under half of the gap to unresolved V genes and leave the rest unexplained. V and J calls and clone size are copied from that table; D and trimming were computed from the DNA. The sample profile shows roughly 200,000 clones; around nine tenths of them were found once. Of the sample, roughly 1.5% falls within the top ten clones.

Between the V and J ends, shortened by 7 bases and 2 bases respectively, the junction contains 21 bases. Reading from cysteine to phenylalanine, the CDR3 counts 17 amino acids. Solely the CDR3 DNA is kept, with 51 bases framed from the first base. CDR1 and CDR2, looked up from the germline V gene, are SNHLY and FYNNEI. The sequenced sample consisted of peripheral blood. The chain links TRBV2 with TRBJ1-5; TRBD1 is perhaps the D gene, given 5 matching bases. This sequence was found in a man between 18 and 29 years old with active or convalescent COVID-19. The CDR3 in this case is CASIPGDRQGGNQPQHF. The DNA sequence is TGTGCCAGCATTCCGGGGGACCGGCAGGGTGGCAATCAGCCCCAGCATTTT. Outside the CDR3, residues come from the reference TRBV2 and TRBJ1-5 proteins, so the full variable domain is: EPEVTQTPSHQVTQMGQEVILRCVPISNHLYFYWYRQILGQKVEFLVSFYNNEISEKSEIFDDQFSVERPDGSNFTLKIRSTKLEDSAMYFCASIPGDRQGGNQPQHFGDGTRLSIL.